This T cell receptor (beta chain) is from a study of T cells in Graves' hyperthyroidism and ophthalmopathy. Overall study context: Peripheral blood was taken when the disease was first diagnosed, before any treatment began.

General study points: Most thyroid clonotypes expanded above 0.001 appeared in blood too.

CDR1 is GTSNPN and CDR2 is SVGIG in the germline V gene (reference sequence). The V gene end was trimmed by 0 bases and the J gene end by 7 bases; junction bases not matched to a gene: 3. The CDR3 is 12 amino acids. Disease duration was under 3 months in the ophthalmopathy patients, who also had a Clinical Activity Score of at least 3 and a NOSPECS grade of at least 4. PBMCs stemmed from less than 13 ml fresh peripheral blood. TCR beta CDR3 sequences were amplified from RNA transcripts. With the HTBI primer set, the TCR CDR3 went through a first round of RT-PCR. TCRdb independently ran MiXCR on the multiplex PCR reads; one entry per CDR3 protein. The sample lists 300,000 to 350,000 distinct CDR3 sequences, less than 20% seen once, with 15% to 19% in the top ten. This clonotype was found many times. Its antigen is still unknown.

The J gene is TRBJ2-7, the V gene TRBV30, with TRBD1 matching 7 bases. The TCR sequence derives from a woman aged 40 to 50 with Graves' ophthalmopathy. The specimen sequenced was blood. As DNA, the CDR3 is TGTGCCTGGAGTGTAACAGGGGATGAGCAGTACTTC. Translated, it gives CAWSVTGDEQYF.